This T cell receptor beta chain stems from a study of T cells in localized non-small cell lung cancer. Study outcomes and limitations: Adjacent lung held a median roughly 50 of the top 100 tumor clones.

A note on this clone: Its antigen is unidentified.

Germline loops: CDR1 SGHTS, CDR2 YDEGEE. Trimming cost V 4 bases and J 6 bases, with 13 bases left between them. This CDR3 is 13 amino acids long. Sequenced by immunoSEQ multiplex PCR; TCRdb stores in-frame clones only, minus some. This table has tens of thousands of clones, around 83% appearing once. The sample in question was peripheral blood, obtained before any cancer treatment. V usage is TRBV5-8 and J usage is TRBJ1-2; D uncertain. This TCR derives from a female donor aged 60 or older with stage II squamous cell lung carcinoma. The CDR3 nucleotides read TGTGCCAGCAGCGATGACTTTTCTCATGGCTACACCTTC. Its translation: CASSDDFSHGYTF.